These 20 T cell receptor beta chains were sequenced from one sample in a study of T-cell reconstitution after alpha-beta-depleted transplantation in children (dated by TCRdb to the mid-2010s). To prepare the library, PCR was applied. Sequencing took place on an Illumina HiSeq 2500. Molecular barcoding was employed in the preparation of TCR libraries, with unique molecular identifiers being used to normalize TCRbeta repertoire quantification. TCRdb reprocessing: public reads trimmed at Q25 with fastp, clones called with MiXCR, in-frame beta chains kept. One record per CDR3 amino acid sequence lists the most common genes and DNA. Present in this sample are around 700,000 distinct CDR3 sequences, roughly 14% of which were seen just once. 0.79% of the sample rests with the top ten. The treatment or condition tag for this specimen amounts to: allogeneic hematopoietic cell transplantation with graft depleted of TCRalphabeta T cells and CD19 B cells.

Sequencing used PBMCs, obtained before TCRalphabeta/CD19-depleted stem cell transplant. These receptors originate from a girl aged 2 to 10 with congenital amegakaryocytic thrombocytopenia, due to receive a stem cell transplant.

With regard to this clonotype: A read error may produce the germline difference seen at one junction end. The chain is built from TRBV12-3 or TRBV12-4 and TRBJ2-7; D not resolved. This CDR3 contains 15 residues. The CDR3 bases are TGTGCCAGCAGTTTAGGACCCGGACGGCCCTACGTGCAGTACTTC. Its translation: CASSLGPGRPYVQYF.

This clonotype was seen repeatedly, ten times or more. V and J are TRBV12-3 or TRBV12-4 and TRBJ2-5; D unresolved. V lost 6 bases and J lost 7, with 9 bases in between. The CDR3 sequence is 11 residues long. CDR3 coding DNA: TGTGCCAGCAGCTTATTGGGGACCCAGTACTTC. Protein product: CASSLLGTQYF.

In DNA form, the CDR3 reads TGCAGTGCTAGAGATCCTAGACCCGTAGCGGGAGGATCCTACAATGAGCAGTTCTTC. Translation: CSARDPRPVAGGSYNEQFF. The rearrangement uses TRBV20-1 and TRBJ2-1; 10 nucleotides line up with TRBD2. With 0 bases clipped from V and 1 base from J, the junction kept 12 bases outside the gene matches. Germline V gene lookup returns CDR1 DFQATT and CDR2 SNEGSKA (reference sequence). There are 19 residues in the CDR3.

This clonotype was observed a handful of times. The chain joins TRBV5-5 to TRBJ2-7, with 9 bases matching TRBD1. CDR1 is SGHKS, CDR2 YYEKEE, per germline (reference sequence). The CDR3 consists of 14 residues. V lost 4 bases and J lost 5; bases outside the gene matches: 7. CDR3 loop: CASSPGQGSNEQYF. CDR3 bases: TGTGCCAGCAGCCCGGGACAGGGTTCCAACGAGCAGTACTTC.

This clonotype showed up just a few times. The V gene is TRBV29-1, the J gene TRBJ2-2; the D is unclear. Germline CDR1 is SQVTM and CDR2 is ANQGSEA. The CDR3 is made up of 13 amino acids. The germline V and J ends were trimmed by 8 bases and 6 bases, with 16 bases remaining between them. DNA for the CDR3: TGCAGCTCCCTATCGACGTCGGCCGGGGAGCTGTTTTTT. It codes for CSSLSTSAGELFF.

This clonotype has a handful of counts. This rearrangement joins TRBV19 to TRBJ2-2; D may match TRBD1 or TRBD2 (5 bases each). V was pared by 4 bases and J by 6 bases, with 15 bases between. The V gene's germline CDR1 is LNHDA and CDR2 SQIVND (reference sequence). This CDR3 is 15 amino acids long. CDR3 DNA sequence: TGTGCCAGTAGTAGTCACAGGAGGCGGGCCGGGGAGCTGTTTTTT. Its translation: CASSSHRRRAGELFF.

This clonotype was detected many times. This chain's CDR3 is CASSQGLDQPQHF. The CDR3 DNA follows: TGCGCCAGCAGCCAAGGGTTAGATCAGCCCCAGCATTTT. V gene TRBV4-1 combines with J gene TRBJ1-5; the D is unclear. Trimming left V 1 base short and J 5 bases short, with 6 bases between. The CDR3 consists of 13 residues. Germline V lookup: CDR1 MGHRA, CDR2 YSYEKL.

The J gene is TRBJ1-3, the V gene TRBV28; 9 bases agree with TRBD1. This CDR3 has 16 residues. V shed 2 bases, J shed 3 bases, and the junction held 5 bases outside the gene matches. Germline-derived CDR1 and CDR2 are MDHEN and SYDVKM. CDR3: CASSLQDRGGGNTIYF. The DNA for the CDR3 is TGTGCCAGCAGTTTACAGGACAGGGGCGGTGGAAACACCATATATTTT.

This clonotype was recorded a few times. The J gene is TRBJ2-3, the V gene TRBV14; 8 nucleotides line up with TRBD2. CDR3 length: 16 amino acids. Trimming cost V 0 bases and J 2 bases; bases outside gene matches: 4. Germline CDR1 SGHDN, CDR2 FVKESK. As DNA, the CDR3 is TGTGCCAGCAGCCAAGATCGGGGACTAGTCACAGATACGCAGTATTTT. This encodes CASSQDRGLVTDTQYF. The full variable domain, rest sourced from reference TRBV14 and TRBJ2-3, is EAGVTQFPSHSVIEKGQTVTLRCDPISGHDNLYWYRRVMGKEIKFLLHFVKESKQDESGMPNNRFLAERTGGTYSTLKVQPAELEDSGVYFCASSQDRGLVTDTQYFGPGTRLTVL.

This clonotype was recorded a few times. V gene TRBV20-1 combines with J gene TRBJ2-2; D possibly corresponds to TRBD1 (5 bases). Germline CDR1 reads DFQATT; CDR2 reads SNEGSKA (reference sequence). V gave up 0 bases and J gave up 10 bases, with 6 bases separating them. The CDR3 runs 11 residues. CDR3 DNA sequence: TGCAGTGCTAGAGATGGACAGGAGCTGTTTTTT. This sequence encodes CSARDGQELFF.

This clonotype occurred a few times. The chain recombines TRBV5-5 with TRBJ2-2; the D is unclear. Trimming took 4 bases from V and 3 from J, leaving 19 bases between them. Per germline, CDR1 SGHKS and CDR2 YYEKEE (reference sequence). The CDR3 is 17 residues long. The CDR3 here is CASSVDPLSTYTGELFF. Written as DNA, the CDR3 is TGTGCCAGCAGCGTTGACCCTCTAAGCACCTACACCGGGGAGCTGTTTTTT.

This clonotype came up many times. The chain couples TRBV5-1 to TRBJ2-7, with D perhaps given as TRBD1 or TRBD2 (6 bases each). V was pared by 3 bases and J by 3 bases, with 19 bases between. This CDR3 spans 16 amino acids. CDR1 and CDR2 (germline): SGHRS, YFSETQ. CDR3 amino acids: CASSSGGTLNRYEQYF. The CDR3 DNA reads as TGCGCCAGCAGCTCAGGCGGGACACTTAATCGCTACGAGCAGTACTTC. Based on the CDR3 plus reference TRBV5-1 and TRBJ2-7, the full variable domain is KAGVTQTPRYLIKTRGQQVTLSCSPISGHRSVSWYQQTPGQGLQFLFEYFSETQRNKGNFPGRFSGRQFSNSRSEMNVSTLELGDSALYLCASSSGGTLNRYEQYFGPGTRLTVT.

As concerns this clonotype: A clone one base away is much larger, so this may be a read error. The rearrangement links TRBV20-1 to TRBJ2-7, with D unresolved. Germline V gene lookup returns CDR1 DFQATT and CDR2 SNEGSKA (reference sequence). The CDR3 is 14 amino acids. The CDR3 loop is CTARDQLGLLEQYF. Written as DNA, the CDR3 is TGCACTGCTAGAGATCAGTTGGGTCTGCTCGAGCAGTACTTC.

This clonotype was seen more than once but under ten times. V is TRBV18 and J is TRBJ2-7; TRBD1 matches 9 bases. This CDR3 is built from 14 residues. Germline-derived CDR1 and CDR2 are KGHSH and LQKENI. Germline trimming cut 4 bases from V and 6 bases from J; bases unmatched to any gene: 7. DNA for the CDR3: TGTGCCAGCTCACTTGGGACAGGGTACCGCGAGCAGTACTTC. Encoded protein: CASSLGTGYREQYF.

V usage is TRBV29-1 and J usage is TRBJ2-5, with D possibly being TRBD2 (6 bases). The germline CDR1 and CDR2 sequences are SQVTM and ANQGSEA. V lost 8 bases and J 2 bases, leaving 18 bases between the germline ends. The CDR3 loop spans 14 amino acids. The DNA for the CDR3 is TGCAGCTCCTACGGAGGGACGGATCAAGAGACCCAGTACTTC. It specifies CSSYGGTDQETQYF.

In its sample, this clonotype was seen once. The gene calls are TRBV10-3 and TRBJ2-3, with D uncertain. Germline V gene sequence: CDR1 ENHRY, CDR2 SYGVKD. This CDR3 contains 15 residues. Trimming took 4 bases from V and 2 from J, leaving 13 bases between them. The CDR3 DNA reads TGTGCCATCAGTGCCCCGCAAGTAACCACAGATACGCAGTATTTT. Translated: CAISAPQVTTDTQYF.

This clonotype was observed at least ten times. The chain couples TRBV7-6 to TRBJ2-7; 7 bases align to TRBD1. CDR3 length: 13 residues. V dropped 5 bases and J dropped 2; count of bases not matched to a gene: 3. The germline gives CDR1 SGHVS, CDR2 FNYEAQ. This CDR3 is CASSATGPYEQYF. CDR3 sequence (DNA): TGTGCCAGCAGCGCGACAGGGCCCTACGAGCAGTACTTC.

V is TRBV27 and J is TRBJ2-2; no definite D call. Germline V lookup: CDR1 MNHEY, CDR2 SMNVEV (reference sequence). The CDR3 spans 14 residues. V lost 2 bases and J lost 5, with 9 bases in between. CDR3 sequence: CASSLDWFTGELFF. In DNA form, the CDR3 reads TGTGCCAGCAGTTTAGACTGGTTTACCGGGGAGCTGTTTTTT.

The table lists this clonotype with a few counts. This chain uses TRBV12-5 with TRBJ1-5; D not resolved. The CDR3 has 15 amino acids. Germline CDR1 and CDR2: LGHNT and FRNRAP. V was cut by 0 bases and J by 3 bases, with 9 bases left in between. CDR3 protein: CASGLVGSFNQPQHF. CDR3 coding DNA: TGTGCTAGTGGTTTGGTAGGCAGCTTCAATCAGCCCCAGCATTTT.

This clonotype was observed a handful of times. The V and J genes are TRBV4-1 and TRBJ1-1, with D possibly TRBD1 on 5 matching bases. V was pared by 1 base and J by 6 bases, with 18 bases between. Germline V gene data show CDR1 as MGHRA and CDR2 as YSYEKL. This CDR3 is 16 amino acids long. CDR3 DNA: TGCGCCAGCAGCCAAGGTGGGACTACGGCGGGCGCTGAAGCTTTCTTT. Its translation is CASSQGGTTAGAEAFF.